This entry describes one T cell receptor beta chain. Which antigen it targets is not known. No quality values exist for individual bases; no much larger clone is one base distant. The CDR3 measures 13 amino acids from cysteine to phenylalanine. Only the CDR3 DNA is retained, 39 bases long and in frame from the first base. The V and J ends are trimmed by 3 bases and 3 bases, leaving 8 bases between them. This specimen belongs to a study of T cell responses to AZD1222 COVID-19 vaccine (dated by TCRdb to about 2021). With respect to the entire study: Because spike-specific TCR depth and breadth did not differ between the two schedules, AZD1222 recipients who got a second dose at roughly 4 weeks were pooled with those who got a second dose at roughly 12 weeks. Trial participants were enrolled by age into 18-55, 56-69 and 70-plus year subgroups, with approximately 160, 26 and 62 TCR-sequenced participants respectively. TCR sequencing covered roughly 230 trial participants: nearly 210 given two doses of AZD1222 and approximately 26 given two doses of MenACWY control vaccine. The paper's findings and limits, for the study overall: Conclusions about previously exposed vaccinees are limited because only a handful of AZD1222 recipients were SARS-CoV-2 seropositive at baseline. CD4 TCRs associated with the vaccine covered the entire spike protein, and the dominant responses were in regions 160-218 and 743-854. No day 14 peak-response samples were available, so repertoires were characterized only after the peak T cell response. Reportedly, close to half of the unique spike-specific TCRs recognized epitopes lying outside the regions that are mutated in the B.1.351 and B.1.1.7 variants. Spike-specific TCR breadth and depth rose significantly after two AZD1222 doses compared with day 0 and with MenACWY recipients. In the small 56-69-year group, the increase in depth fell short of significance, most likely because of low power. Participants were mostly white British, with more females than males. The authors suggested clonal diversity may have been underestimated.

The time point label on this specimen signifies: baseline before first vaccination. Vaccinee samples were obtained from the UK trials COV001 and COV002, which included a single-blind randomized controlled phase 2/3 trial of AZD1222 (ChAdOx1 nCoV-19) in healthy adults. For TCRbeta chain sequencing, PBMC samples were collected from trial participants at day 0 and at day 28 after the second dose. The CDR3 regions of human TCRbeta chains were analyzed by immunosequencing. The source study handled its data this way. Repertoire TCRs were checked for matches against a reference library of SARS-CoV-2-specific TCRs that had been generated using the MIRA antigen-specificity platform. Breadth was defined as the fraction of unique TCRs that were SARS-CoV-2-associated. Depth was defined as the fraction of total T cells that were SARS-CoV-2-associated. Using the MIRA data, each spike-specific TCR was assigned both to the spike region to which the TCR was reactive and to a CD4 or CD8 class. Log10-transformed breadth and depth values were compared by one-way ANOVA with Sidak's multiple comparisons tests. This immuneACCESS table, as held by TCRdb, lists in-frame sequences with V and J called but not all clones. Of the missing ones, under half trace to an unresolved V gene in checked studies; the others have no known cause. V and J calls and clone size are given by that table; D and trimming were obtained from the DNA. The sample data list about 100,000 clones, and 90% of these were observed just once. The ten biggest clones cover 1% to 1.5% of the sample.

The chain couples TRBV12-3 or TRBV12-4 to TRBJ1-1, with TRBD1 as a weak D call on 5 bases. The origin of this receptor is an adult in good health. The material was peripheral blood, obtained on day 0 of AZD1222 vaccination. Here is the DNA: TGTGCCAGCAGTTTTCAGGGTGACACTGAAGCTTTCTTT. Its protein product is CASSFQGDTEAFF.